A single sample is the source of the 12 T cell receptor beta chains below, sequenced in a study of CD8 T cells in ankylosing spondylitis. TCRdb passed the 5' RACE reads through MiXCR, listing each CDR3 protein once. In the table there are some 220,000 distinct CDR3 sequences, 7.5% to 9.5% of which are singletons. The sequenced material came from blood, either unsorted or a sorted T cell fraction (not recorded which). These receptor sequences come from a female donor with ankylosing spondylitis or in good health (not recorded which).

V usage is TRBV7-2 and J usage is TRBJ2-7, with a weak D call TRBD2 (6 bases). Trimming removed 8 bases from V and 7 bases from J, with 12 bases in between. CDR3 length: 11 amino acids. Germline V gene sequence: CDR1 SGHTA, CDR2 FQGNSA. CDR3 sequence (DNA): TGTGCCAGCGGGTCAGCGGGTGAGCAGTACTTC. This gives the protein CASGSAGEQYF.

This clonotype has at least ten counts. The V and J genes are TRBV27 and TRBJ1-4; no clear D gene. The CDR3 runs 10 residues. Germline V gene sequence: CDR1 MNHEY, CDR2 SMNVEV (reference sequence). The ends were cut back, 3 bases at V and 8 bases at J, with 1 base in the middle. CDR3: CASSLEKLFF. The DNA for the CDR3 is TGTGCCAGCAGTTTGGAAAAACTGTTTTTT.

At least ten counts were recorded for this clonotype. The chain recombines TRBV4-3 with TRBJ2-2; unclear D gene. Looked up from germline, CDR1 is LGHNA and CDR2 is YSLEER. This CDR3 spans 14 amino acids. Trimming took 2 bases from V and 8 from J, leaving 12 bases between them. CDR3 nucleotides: TGCGCCAGCAGCCAAATCATCCAGCGTGGGGAGCTGTTTTTT. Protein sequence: CASSQIIQRGELFF.

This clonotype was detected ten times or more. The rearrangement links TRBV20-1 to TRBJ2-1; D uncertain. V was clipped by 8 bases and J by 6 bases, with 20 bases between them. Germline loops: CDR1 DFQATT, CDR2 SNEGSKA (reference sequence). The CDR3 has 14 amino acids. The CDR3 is CSPWSESPVNEQFF. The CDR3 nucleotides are TGCAGTCCCTGGTCCGAGTCACCTGTCAATGAGCAGTTCTTC.

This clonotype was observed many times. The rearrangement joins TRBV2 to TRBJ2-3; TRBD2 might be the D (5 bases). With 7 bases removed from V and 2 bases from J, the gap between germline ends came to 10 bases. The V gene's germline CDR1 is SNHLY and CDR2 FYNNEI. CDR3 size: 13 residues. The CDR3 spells CASTRAFTDTQYF. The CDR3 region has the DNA TGTGCCAGCACGAGGGCGTTCACAGATACGCAGTATTTT.

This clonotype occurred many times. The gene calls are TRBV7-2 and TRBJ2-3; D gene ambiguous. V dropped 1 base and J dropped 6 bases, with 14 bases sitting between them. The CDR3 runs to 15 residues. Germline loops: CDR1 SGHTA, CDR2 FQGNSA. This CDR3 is CASSLERTTSDTQYF. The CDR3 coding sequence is TGTGCCAGCAGCTTAGAGAGGACCACCTCCGATACGCAGTATTTT.

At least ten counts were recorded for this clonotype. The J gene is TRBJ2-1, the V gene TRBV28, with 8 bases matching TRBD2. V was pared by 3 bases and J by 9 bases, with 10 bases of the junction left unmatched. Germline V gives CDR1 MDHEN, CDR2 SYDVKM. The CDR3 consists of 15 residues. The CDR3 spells CASSFGRLAGGEQFF. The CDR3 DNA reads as TGTGCCAGCAGTTTTGGGCGACTGGCGGGGGGTGAGCAGTTCTTC.

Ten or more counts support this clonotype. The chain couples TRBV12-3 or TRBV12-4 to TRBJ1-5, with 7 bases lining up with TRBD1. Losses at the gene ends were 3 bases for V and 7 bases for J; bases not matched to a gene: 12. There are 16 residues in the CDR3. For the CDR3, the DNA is TGTGCCAGCAGTTTCCGGACAGGCGGGCAGGGCCAGCCCCAGCATTTT. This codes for CASSFRTGGQGQPQHF.

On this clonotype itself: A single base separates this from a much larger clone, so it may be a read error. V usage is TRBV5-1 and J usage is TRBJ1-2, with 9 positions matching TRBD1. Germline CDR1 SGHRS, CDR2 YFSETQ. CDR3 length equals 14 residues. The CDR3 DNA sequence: TGCGTCAGCAGCTTGGCCTGGACAGGGGATGGCTACACCTTC. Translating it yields CVSSLAWTGDGYTF.

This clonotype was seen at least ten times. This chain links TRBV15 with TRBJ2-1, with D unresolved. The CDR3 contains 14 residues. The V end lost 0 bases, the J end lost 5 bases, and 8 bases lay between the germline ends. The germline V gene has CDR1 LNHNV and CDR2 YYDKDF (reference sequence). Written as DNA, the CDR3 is TGTGCCACCAGCAGAGATCAAACGGACAATGAGCAGTTCTTC. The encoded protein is CATSRDQTDNEQFF.

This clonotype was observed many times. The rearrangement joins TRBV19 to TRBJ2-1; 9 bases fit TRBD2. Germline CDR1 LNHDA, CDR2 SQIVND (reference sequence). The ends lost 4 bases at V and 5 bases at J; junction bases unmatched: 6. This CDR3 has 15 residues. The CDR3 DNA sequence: TGTGCCAGTAGTACAGCGGGAGGTTCTAACAATGAGCAGTTCTTC. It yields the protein CASSTAGGSNNEQFF.

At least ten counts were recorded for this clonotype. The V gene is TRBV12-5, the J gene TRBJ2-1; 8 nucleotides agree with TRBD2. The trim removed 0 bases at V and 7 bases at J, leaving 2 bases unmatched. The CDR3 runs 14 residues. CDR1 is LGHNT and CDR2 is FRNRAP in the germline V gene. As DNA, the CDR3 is TGTGCTAGTGGTTTGGTACCGGGGGGGAATGAGCAGTTCTTC. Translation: CASGLVPGGNEQFF.